This T cell receptor (beta chain) derives from a study of T cells in Graves' hyperthyroidism and ophthalmopathy. It was RNA transcripts that yielded the amplified TCR beta CDR3 regions. The study used the HTBI primer set for a first-round RT-PCR of the TCR CDR3. From the multiplex PCR reads, TCRdb called clonotypes with MiXCR, one entry per CDR3 protein. The data show some 500,000 distinct CDR3 sequences, approximately 15% seen once. At least ten counts were recorded for this clonotype. Trimming removed 5 bases from V and 5 bases from J; junction bases left unmatched: 16. The CDR3 consists of 17 residues. Per the germline V gene, CDR1 is SEHNR and CDR2 is FQNEAQ (reference sequence).

The receptor comes from a young woman with Graves' hyperthyroidism. V is TRBV7-9 and J is TRBJ1-2; TRBD1 agrees at 8 bases. The sequenced sample consisted of blood. In DNA form, the CDR3 reads TGTGCCAGCAGCCCCTGGACAGGGCCACGACGTCCTTATGGCTACACCTTC. Protein: CASSPWTGPRRPYGYTF.